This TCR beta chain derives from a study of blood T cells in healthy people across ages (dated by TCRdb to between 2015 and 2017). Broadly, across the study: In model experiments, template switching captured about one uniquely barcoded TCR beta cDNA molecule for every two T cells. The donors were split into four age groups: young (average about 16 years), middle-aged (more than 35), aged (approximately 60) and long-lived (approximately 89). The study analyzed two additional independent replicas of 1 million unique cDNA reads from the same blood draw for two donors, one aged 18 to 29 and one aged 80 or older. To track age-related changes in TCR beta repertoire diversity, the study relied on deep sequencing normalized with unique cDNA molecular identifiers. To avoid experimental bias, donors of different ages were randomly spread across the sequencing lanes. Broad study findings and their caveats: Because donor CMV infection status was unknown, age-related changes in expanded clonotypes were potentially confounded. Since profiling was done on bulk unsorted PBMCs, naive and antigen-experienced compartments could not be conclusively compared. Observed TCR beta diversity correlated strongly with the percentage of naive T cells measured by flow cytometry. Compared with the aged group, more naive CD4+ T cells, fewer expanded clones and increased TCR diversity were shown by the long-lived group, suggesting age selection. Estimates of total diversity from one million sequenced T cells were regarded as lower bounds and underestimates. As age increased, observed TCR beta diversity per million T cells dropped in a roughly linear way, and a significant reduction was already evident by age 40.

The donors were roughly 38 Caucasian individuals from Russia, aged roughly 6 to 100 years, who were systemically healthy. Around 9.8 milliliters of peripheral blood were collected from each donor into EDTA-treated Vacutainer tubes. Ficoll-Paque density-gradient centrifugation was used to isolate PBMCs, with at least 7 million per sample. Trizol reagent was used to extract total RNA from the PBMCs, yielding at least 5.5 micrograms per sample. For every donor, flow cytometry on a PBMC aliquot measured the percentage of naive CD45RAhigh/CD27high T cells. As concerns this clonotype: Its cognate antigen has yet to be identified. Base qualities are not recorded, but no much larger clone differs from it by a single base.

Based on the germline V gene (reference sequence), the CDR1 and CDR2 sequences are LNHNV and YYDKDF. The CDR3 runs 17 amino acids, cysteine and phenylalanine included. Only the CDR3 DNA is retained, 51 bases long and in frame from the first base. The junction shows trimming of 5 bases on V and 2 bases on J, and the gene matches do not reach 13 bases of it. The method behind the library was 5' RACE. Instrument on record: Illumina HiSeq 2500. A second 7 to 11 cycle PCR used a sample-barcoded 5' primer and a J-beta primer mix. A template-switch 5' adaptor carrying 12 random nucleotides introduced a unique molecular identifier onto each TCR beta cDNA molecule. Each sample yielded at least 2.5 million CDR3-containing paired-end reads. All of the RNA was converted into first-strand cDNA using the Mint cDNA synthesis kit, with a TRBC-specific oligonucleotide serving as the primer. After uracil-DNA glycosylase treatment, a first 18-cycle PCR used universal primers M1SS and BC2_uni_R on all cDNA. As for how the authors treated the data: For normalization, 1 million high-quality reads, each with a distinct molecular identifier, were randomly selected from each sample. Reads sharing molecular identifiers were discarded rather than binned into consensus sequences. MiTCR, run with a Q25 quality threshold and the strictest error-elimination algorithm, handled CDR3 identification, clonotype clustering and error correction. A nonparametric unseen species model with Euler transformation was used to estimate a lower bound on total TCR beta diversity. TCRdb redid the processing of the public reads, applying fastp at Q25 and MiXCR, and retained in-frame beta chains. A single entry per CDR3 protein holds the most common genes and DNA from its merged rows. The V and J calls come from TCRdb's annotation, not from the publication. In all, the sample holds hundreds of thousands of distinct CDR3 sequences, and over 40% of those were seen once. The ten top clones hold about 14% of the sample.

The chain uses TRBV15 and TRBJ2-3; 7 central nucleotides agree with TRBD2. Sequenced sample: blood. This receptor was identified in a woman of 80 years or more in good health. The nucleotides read TGTGCCACCAGCCGCGGGGTTTTGCGGGGGACCACAGATACGCAGTATTTT. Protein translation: CATSRGVLRGTTDTQYF.